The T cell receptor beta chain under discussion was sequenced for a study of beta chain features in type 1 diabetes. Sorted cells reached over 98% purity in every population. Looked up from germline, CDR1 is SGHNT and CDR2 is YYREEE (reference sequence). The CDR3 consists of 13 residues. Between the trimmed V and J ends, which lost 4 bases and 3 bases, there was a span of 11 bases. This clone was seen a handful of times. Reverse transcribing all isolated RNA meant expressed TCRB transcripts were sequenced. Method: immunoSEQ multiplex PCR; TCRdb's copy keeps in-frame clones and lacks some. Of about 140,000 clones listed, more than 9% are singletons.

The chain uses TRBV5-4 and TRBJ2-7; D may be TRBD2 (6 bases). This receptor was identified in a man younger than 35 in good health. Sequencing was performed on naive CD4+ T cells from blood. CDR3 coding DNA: TGTGCCAGCAGCCCCCGGACTAACTACGAGCAGTACTTC. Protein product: CASSPRTNYEQYF.